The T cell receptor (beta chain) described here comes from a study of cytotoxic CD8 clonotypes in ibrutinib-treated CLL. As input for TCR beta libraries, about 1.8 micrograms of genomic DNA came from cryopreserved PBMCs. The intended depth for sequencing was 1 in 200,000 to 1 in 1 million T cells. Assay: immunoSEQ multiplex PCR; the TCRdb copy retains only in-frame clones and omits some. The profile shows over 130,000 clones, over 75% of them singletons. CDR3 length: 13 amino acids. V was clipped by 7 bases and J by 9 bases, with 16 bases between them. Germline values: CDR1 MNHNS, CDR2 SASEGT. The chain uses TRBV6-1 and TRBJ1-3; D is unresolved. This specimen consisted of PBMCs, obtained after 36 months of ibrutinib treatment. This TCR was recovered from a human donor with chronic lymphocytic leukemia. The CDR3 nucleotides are TGTGCCAGCACGGGTGGAGGCGTACTCACCATATATTTT. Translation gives CASTGGGVLTIYF.